The clone carrying this TCR beta chain was found a few times. The antigen is not known. CDR1 and CDR2 (germline): LNHDA, SQIVND (reference sequence). The V and J ends lost 7 bases and 0 bases, in that order; junction bases with no gene match: 3. CDR3 length: 14 amino acids. The data originate from a study of identical twins. Whole-study results and caveats: For out-of-frame beta sequences, excess twin sharing was weaker.

Unique molecular identifiers were present on cDNA, and template switching added a universal primer site. TCRdb recomputed calls from the 5' RACE reads with MiXCR, one row per CDR3 protein. The sample yields about 530,000 distinct CDR3 sequences, about 16% seen once. The data were also submitted as part of a second study, on yellow fever vaccine responses in identical twins.

Sequenced: CD4+ T cells sorted from blood. The clonotype originates from a woman aged 18-29 years in good health. The chain recombines TRBV19 with TRBJ2-4; 7 bases are shared with TRBD1. CDR3 region: CASKAGGAKNIQYF. The CDR3 bases are TGTGCCAGTAAGGCAGGGGGAGCCAAAAACATTCAGTACTTC. The full variable domain, its missing parts supplied by reference TRBV19 and TRBJ2-4, is DGGITQSPKYLFRKEGQNVTLSCEQNLNHDAMYWYRQDPGQGLRLIYYSQIVNDFQKGDIAEGYSVSREKKESFPLTVTSAQKNPTAFYLCASKAGGAKNIQYFGAGTRLSVL.